This T cell receptor beta chain is drawn from a study of OX40 agonist ivuxolimab in advanced cancers. On the study more broadly: Mean age approximately 55 years, range about 20 to 79; nearly 85% male.

TCRdb's copy holds only in-frame clones and misses some; the assay was immunoSEQ multiplex PCR. Among 55,000 to 65,000 clones listed, about 87% were seen once. Trimming took off 8 bases at V and 3 bases at J, with 13 bases between the two ends. The CDR3 has 13 residues. Germline CDR1 reads MDHEN; CDR2 reads SYDVKM. Turning to this clone: This sample also contains other DNA sequences that code for the same CDR3.

This sequence joins TRBV28 and TRBJ2-5; maybe TRBD2 (5 bases). The origin of this receptor is an adult with an advanced solid tumor such as melanoma, head and neck, liver or kidney cancer. The sequencing here drew on CD4+ or CD8+ T cells sorted from blood, taken in a trial of the OX40 agonist ivuxolimab. The CDR3 region has the DNA TGTGCCAGCCACTTTACGGGAAAAGAGACCCAGTACTTC. This codes for CASHFTGKETQYF. Combining the CDR3 with reference TRBV28 and TRBJ2-5 gives the whole variable domain DVKVTQSSRYLVKRTGEKVFLECVQDMDHENMFWYRQDPGLGLRLIYFSYDVKMKEKGDIPEGYSVSREKKERFSLILESASTNQTSMYLCASHFTGKETQYFGPGTRLLVL.